The clone carrying this T cell receptor beta chain turned up a few times. This sample was included in a study of OX40 agonist ivuxolimab in advanced cancers. Study overall: Every 2 weeks, ivuxolimab was infused into the patients intravenously at between 0.01 and 10 mg/kg.

Assay: immunoSEQ multiplex PCR; the TCRdb copy retains only in-frame clones and omits some. In the table there are roughly 50,000 clones, approximately 88% of which are singletons. The CDR3 spans 13 residues. Germline CDR1 GTSNPN, CDR2 SVGIG (reference sequence). The J segment lost 5 bases and the V segment lost 5 bases, leaving 6 bases of the junction unmatched. This receptor was obtained from an adult with an advanced solid tumor such as melanoma, head and neck, liver or kidney cancer. The sequenced sample was CD4+ or CD8+ T cells sorted from blood, obtained in a trial of the OX40 agonist ivuxolimab. This rearrangement joins TRBV30 to TRBJ1-5, with 7 nucleotides matching TRBD1. The CDR3 nucleotides read TGTGCCTGGGCGACAGGGTTTGATCAGCCCCAGCATTTT. It codes for CAWATGFDQPQHF.